The sample holds many counts of the clone carrying this T cell receptor (beta chain). Its antigen is as yet unknown. Germline loops: CDR1 DFQATT, CDR2 SNEGSKA (reference sequence). This CDR3 comprises 12 residues. The data are from a study of identical twins. Study-level findings and limits: Rather than following the same donors, the conclusions depended on cross-sectional statistical analysis. Researchers caution that invariant MAIT and iNKT cells could partly confound zero-insertion analyses.

A universal primer binding site was introduced by template switching. The final cDNA contained unique molecular identifiers. In TCRdb, the 5' RACE reads were re-called with MiXCR into one record per CDR3 protein. This table has fewer than 900,000 distinct CDR3 sequences, around a sixth appearing once. A further study also used this sample, focusing on T cells expressing NK-cell markers. From that report: There were seven HCMV-seropositive donors and one seronegative donor among the eight sequenced.

The sequence was collected from a woman younger than 30 in good health. Material: PBMCs. The chain carries TRBV20-1 and TRBJ2-5, with D perhaps TRBD2 (5 bases). This CDR3 is CIPHTGSETQYF. The DNA for the CDR3 is TGCATCCCCCATACTGGGAGCGAGACCCAGTACTTC.